The 30 T cell receptor beta chains in this list originate from one sample, sequenced in a study of blood T cell repertoires in COVID-19. TCRdb's copy holds only in-frame clones and misses some; the assay was immunoSEQ multiplex PCR. Of 150,000 to 200,000 clones in the sample, roughly 84% are singletons; the top ten hold 10% to 15%. Sequenced material: PBMCs or T cells enriched from blood (not recorded which). Receptors originate from a woman in her sixties who had recovered from COVID-19.

This chain uses TRBV5-6 with TRBJ1-2; no clear D gene. The CDR3 runs to 14 residues. V lost 1 base to trimming and J lost 3 bases, with 10 bases between them. Germline CDR1 is SGHDT and CDR2 is YYEEEE. As DNA, the CDR3 is TGTGCCAGCAGCTTGAACAGAAAACACTATGGCTACACCTTC. Encoded protein: CASSLNRKHYGYTF.

The V gene is TRBV7-2, the J gene TRBJ2-1, with a tentative D call TRBD2 (6 bases). Trimming took 4 bases from V and 10 from J, leaving 11 bases between them. Germline V CDR1 and CDR2: SGHTA, FQGNSA. The CDR3 consists of 12 residues. In DNA form, the CDR3 reads TGTGCCAGCAGCTCGGTAGCGGAGGAGCAGTTCTTC. Translating gives CASSSVAEEQFF.

The rearrangement links TRBV11-2 to TRBJ2-7, with TRBD1 as a possible D gene (6 bases). The CDR3 covers 12 residues. CDR1 SGHAT and CDR2 FQNNGV come from the germline V gene. V was shortened by 5 bases and J by 4 bases, with 9 bases between the two germline ends. Here the CDR3 DNA reads TGTGCCAGCAGCGTACAGGGATACGAGCAGTACTTC. Its translation: CASSVQGYEQYF.

Only a few counts were recorded for this clone. The chain joins TRBV11-2 to TRBJ2-2, with 10 positions matching TRBD1. The CDR3 covers 19 residues. The germline V gene encodes CDR1 SGHAT and CDR2 FQNNGV. With V trimmed by 5 bases and J by 5 bases, 17 bases remained unmatched. In nucleotides, the CDR3 is TGTGCCAGCAGCGGCGTCCTCCCGGGACAGGGGTTTAGGACCGGGGAGCTGTTTTTT. It specifies CASSGVLPGQGFRTGELFF.

This clone was recorded only once. The chain combines TRBV9 with TRBJ1-5; 7 bases are shared with TRBD1. In germline, CDR1 is SGDLS, CDR2 YYNGEE. The CDR3 contains 14 residues. The V and J ends lost 2 bases and 4 bases, in that order; junction bases with no gene match: 3. CDR3 DNA: TGTGCCAGCAGCGTCGGGACAGAGAATCAGCCCCAGCATTTT. Translated: CASSVGTENQPQHF.

The V gene is TRBV5-1, the J gene TRBJ1-6, with no clear D. The V end lost 4 bases, the J end lost 10 bases, and 15 bases lay between the germline ends. The CDR3 consists of 14 residues. The germline V gene encodes CDR1 SGHRS and CDR2 YFSETQ. The CDR3 DNA is TGCGCCAGCAGCCCAGGAGGTTCACCATCACCCCTCCACTTT. This encodes CASSPGGSPSPLHF.

This clone was seen once. V is TRBV7-3 and J is TRBJ2-1; the match to TRBD2 covers 9 bases. V shed 5 bases and J 6 bases; nucleotides not matched to a gene: 8. The germline V gene encodes CDR1 SGHTA and CDR2 FQGTGA. The CDR3 runs to 15 residues. The CDR3 region has the DNA TGTGCCAGCAGCCCGAGCGGGAGGCCTTTCAATGAGCAGTTCTTC. Translation gives CASSPSGRPFNEQFF. The variable domain in full, with the rest retrieved from reference TRBV7-3 and TRBJ2-1, is GAGVSQTPSNKVTEKGKYVELRCDPISGHTALYWYRQSLGQGPEFLIYFQGTGAADDSGLPNDRFFAVRPEGSVSTLKIQRTERGDSAVYLCASSPSGRPFNEQFFGPGTRLTVL.

This chain uses TRBV5-4 with TRBJ1-6, with D possibly TRBD1 on 5 matching bases. Germline loops: CDR1 SGHNT, CDR2 YYREEE (reference sequence). This CDR3 has 15 residues. The V end was cut by 4 bases, the J end by 7 bases, with 15 bases between. CDR3 DNA: TGTGCCAGCAGCGCCGGAGGGGCGCGGAATTCACCCCTCCACTTT. The encoded protein is CASSAGGARNSPLHF.

The J gene is TRBJ2-7, the V gene TRBV6-6; 8 nucleotides match TRBD1. Germline V lookup: CDR1 MNHNY, CDR2 SVGAGI (reference sequence). There are 15 residues in the CDR3. Germline trimming cut 4 bases from V and 5 bases from J; bases unmatched to any gene: 10. This chain's CDR3 is CASSFRQGTLNEQYF. The CDR3 region has the DNA TGTGCCAGCAGTTTCCGACAGGGGACCTTGAACGAGCAGTACTTC.

This clone was seen only a few times. The J gene is TRBJ2-2, the V gene TRBV10-3, with 10 bases matching TRBD2. Germline assignment: CDR1 ENHRY and CDR2 SYGVKD. The CDR3 covers 15 residues. Losses at the gene ends were 6 bases for V and 3 bases for J; bases not matched to a gene: 4. The CDR3, as DNA: TGTGCCATCAGAAAAGGACTAGCGGACACCGGGGAGCTGTTTTTT. Amino acids: CAIRKGLADTGELFF.

The V and J genes are TRBV6-1 and TRBJ2-5, with 11 nucleotides matching TRBD2. With V trimmed by 3 bases and J by 9 bases, 3 bases remained unmatched. The CDR3 runs to 13 residues. Germline assignment: CDR1 MNHNS and CDR2 SASEGT. The CDR3: CASSEVAGGSQYF. CDR3 nucleotide sequence: TGTGCCAGCAGTGAGGTAGCGGGGGGGTCCCAGTACTTC.

This clone was counted only a few times. The rearrangement uses TRBV11-2 and TRBJ1-2; D uncertain. Between the trimmed V and J ends, which lost 0 bases and 2 bases, there was a span of 10 bases. CDR1 is SGHAT, CDR2 FQNNGV, per germline. This CDR3 comprises 15 residues. The CDR3 sequence: CASSLDPGANYGYTF. As DNA, the CDR3 is TGTGCCAGCAGCTTAGATCCCGGAGCCAACTATGGCTACACCTTC.

This rearrangement joins TRBV11-2 to TRBJ2-7; 7 bases fit TRBD2. The CDR3 sequence is 14 residues long. V gave up 0 bases and J gave up 1 base; unmatched junction bases: 0. Germline CDR1 and CDR2: SGHAT and FQNNGV. Here the CDR3 DNA reads TGTGCCAGCAGCTTAGAAGCGGGGTCCTACGAGCAGTACTTC. Translating it yields CASSLEAGSYEQYF.

The V and J genes are TRBV9 and TRBJ1-1; tentatively, D is TRBD1 (6 bases). V gave up 3 bases and J gave up 2 bases, with 11 bases separating them. The CDR3 is made up of 14 amino acids. The germline CDR1 and CDR2 sequences are SGDLS and YYNGEE. This CDR3 reads CASSADSLNTEAFF. DNA for the CDR3: TGTGCCAGCAGCGCGGACAGTCTTAACACTGAAGCTTTCTTT.

This rearrangement joins TRBV18 to TRBJ2-5; a weak D match, TRBD2 (5 bases). The CDR3 spans 13 residues. Germline V gives CDR1 KGHSH, CDR2 LQKENI. V was cut by 4 bases and J by 5 bases, with 11 bases left in between. Written as DNA, the CDR3 is TGTGCCAGCTCACTCACTAGAGGGGAGACCCAGTACTTC. Translation gives CASSLTRGETQYF.

V usage is TRBV9 and J usage is TRBJ2-3; 10 positions match TRBD2. V shed 0 bases, J shed 5 bases, and the junction held 12 bases outside the gene matches. CDR3 length: 18 amino acids. Germline lookup yields CDR1 SGDLS and CDR2 YYNGEE. CDR3 sequence (DNA): TGTGCCAGCAGCGTAGGAGATATAGCGGGAGGCGCGGGAGATACGCAGTATTTT. Translated: CASSVGDIAGGAGDTQYF.

The V call is TRBV27, the J call TRBJ1-1; D not resolved. V was trimmed by 0 bases and J by 4 bases, leaving 15 bases between them. Germline-derived CDR1 and CDR2 are MNHEY and SMNVEV (reference sequence). This CDR3 spans 16 amino acids. CDR3 nucleotide sequence: TGTGCCAGCAGTTTATCGGAGGCAGCACGAGGCACTGAAGCTTTCTTT. Translation: CASSLSEAARGTEAFF.

This rearrangement joins TRBV19 to TRBJ2-5, with a possible D match to TRBD2 (6 bases). The CDR3 has 14 residues. Germline V gene lookup returns CDR1 LNHDA and CDR2 SQIVND (reference sequence). Trimming took 6 bases from V and 3 from J, leaving 14 bases between them. CDR3 protein: CASRDGGIEETQYF. CDR3 coding DNA: TGTGCCAGTAGAGATGGAGGGATTGAAGAGACCCAGTACTTC.

The chain combines TRBV10-2 with TRBJ2-7; D uncertain. The germline V and J ends were trimmed by 2 bases and 3 bases, with 11 bases remaining between them. There are 14 residues in the CDR3. Per the germline V gene, CDR1 is WSHSY and CDR2 is SAAADI. CDR3 residues: CASSEVPLVYEQYF. For the CDR3, the DNA is TGCGCCAGCAGTGAGGTCCCCCTAGTCTACGAGCAGTACTTC.

V gene TRBV4-2 combines with J gene TRBJ1-4; D perhaps matches TRBD1 (6 bases). From germline, CDR1 is LGHNA and CDR2 YNFKEQ. Trimming left V 0 bases short and J 8 bases short, with 10 bases between. This CDR3 has 14 amino acids. Here the CDR3 DNA reads TGTGCCAGCAGCCAAGACAGGGGTAGAGAAAAACTGTTTTTT. Its protein product is CASSQDRGREKLFF.

The V gene is TRBV7-9, the J gene TRBJ1-1, with D possibly being TRBD1 (5 bases). V lost 8 bases and J lost 4, with 14 bases in between. This CDR3 region has 13 residues. The V gene's germline CDR1 is SEHNR and CDR2 FQNEAQ (reference sequence). CDR3 residues: CASRTREGTEAFF. CDR3 coding DNA: TGTGCCAGCCGGACAAGGGAAGGCACTGAAGCTTTCTTT.

The chain employs TRBV27 and TRBJ2-6, with a possible D match to TRBD1 (5 bases). The germline gives CDR1 MNHEY, CDR2 SMNVEV (reference sequence). The germline V and J ends were trimmed by 2 bases and 2 bases, with 10 bases remaining between them. The CDR3 is 16 residues long. The CDR3 bases are TGTGCCAGCAGTTTAGAGCTAGGGGCTGGGGCCAACGTCCTGACTTTC. Amino acid sequence: CASSLELGAGANVLTF.

Only a few counts were recorded for this clone. CDR3 in DNA: TGTGCCACCAACCCCGGGACAGGGTCCTACAATGAGCAGTTCTTC. Translated, it gives CATNPGTGSYNEQFF. V is TRBV2 and J is TRBJ2-1, with TRBD1 matching over 9 bases. V shed 10 bases and J 1 base; nucleotides not matched to a gene: 8. This CDR3 spans 15 amino acids. The V gene's germline CDR1 is SNHLY and CDR2 FYNNEI.

This chain uses TRBV10-2 with TRBJ1-1, with D possibly matching TRBD1 (5 bases). The germline V gene encodes CDR1 WSHSY and CDR2 SAAADI. The V gene lost 4 bases and the J gene lost 2 bases, with 17 bases spanning the gap. The CDR3 totals 16 residues. The CDR3 sequence: CASSVNNQGINTEAFF. CDR3 DNA sequence: TGCGCCAGCAGTGTGAATAATCAGGGAATCAACACTGAAGCTTTCTTT.

The V and J genes are TRBV6-1 and TRBJ2-7; D is perhaps TRBD2 (6 bases). Trimming stripped 1 base from V and 4 bases from J, with 11 bases between. Germline lookup yields CDR1 MNHNS and CDR2 SASEGT. This CDR3 is built from 14 residues. CDR3 region: CASSEEAGPYEQYF. Here the CDR3 DNA reads TGTGCCAGCAGTGAAGAGGCGGGACCTTACGAGCAGTACTTC.

V is TRBV10-3 and J is TRBJ1-1; a possible D gene is TRBD1 (6 bases). From germline, CDR1 is ENHRY and CDR2 SYGVKD. V was clipped by 6 bases and J by 3 bases, with 14 bases between them. The length of the CDR3 is 14 residues. CDR3 nucleotides: TGTGCCATCAGGGAAGCAGGGGTCGACACTGAAGCTTTCTTT. Its translation is CAIREAGVDTEAFF.

This clone was found once. The V and J genes are TRBV7-3 and TRBJ2-5, with 8 bases matching TRBD2. From germline, CDR1 is SGHTA and CDR2 FQGTGA. V lost 2 bases and J lost 4; bases outside the gene matches: 3. This CDR3 is 14 amino acids long. The CDR3 region is CASSLSGGRETQYF. The CDR3, as DNA: TGTGCCAGCAGCTTATCGGGGGGGAGAGAGACCCAGTACTTC.

The chain joins TRBV30 to TRBJ2-1; TRBD1 might be the D (5 bases). The germline V and J ends were trimmed by 4 bases and 5 bases, with 15 bases remaining between them. The CDR3 runs 14 residues. In germline, CDR1 is GTSNPN, CDR2 SVGIG (reference sequence). CDR3 in amino acids: CAWKNRGQNNEQFF. Written as DNA, the CDR3 is TGTGCCTGGAAAAATCGAGGACAAAACAATGAGCAGTTCTTC. Complete variable domain (other parts from reference TRBV30 and TRBJ2-1): SQTIHQWPATLVQPVGSPLSLECTVEGTSNPNLYWYRQAAGRGLQLLFYSVGIGQISSEVPQNLSASRPQDRQFILSSKKLLLSDSGFYLCAWKNRGQNNEQFFGPGTRLTVL.

This chain connects TRBV15 to TRBJ2-5, with TRBD2 matching 12 bases. Germline CDR1 LNHNV, CDR2 YYDKDF (reference sequence). This CDR3 has 15 residues. The ends lost 6 bases at V and 6 bases at J; junction bases unmatched: 8. Here the CDR3 DNA reads TGTGCCACCAGAGAAGAACTAGCGGGGGGCCAGACCCAGTACTTC. This sequence encodes CATREELAGGQTQYF. Based on the CDR3 plus reference TRBV15 and TRBJ2-5, the full variable domain is DAMVIQNPRYQVTQFGKPVTLSCSQTLNHNVMYWYQQKSSQAPKLLFHYYDKDFNNEADTPDNFQSRRPNTSFCFLDIRSPGLGDTAMYLCATREELAGGQTQYFGPGTRLLVL.

The genes are TRBV4-1 and TRBJ1-3; 9 positions match TRBD1. Germline V gene data show CDR1 as MGHRA and CDR2 as YSYEKL. The CDR3 has 16 amino acids. Germline trimming cut 4 bases from V and 0 bases from J; bases unmatched to any gene: 4. CDR3 sequence (DNA): TGCGCCAGCAGCCTCGGACAGGGGAGCTCTGGAAACACCATATATTTT. Encoded protein: CASSLGQGSSGNTIYF.